The sequence of this T cell receptor (beta chain) was determined in a study of technical replicates of blood from a few donors (dated by TCRdb to about 2017). The library came from the immunoSEQ multiplex PCR assay. TCRdb holds this immuneACCESS table with in-frame rearrangements only. Some clones are missing; in checked studies, unresolved V genes explain under half, and the rest has no known cause. This sample comprises approximately 82,000 clones, under 95% of them detected only once. The ten largest clonotypes hold roughly 0.27% of the sample. Including cysteine and phenylalanine, the CDR3 has 15 amino acids. CDR3 DNA is the only sequence kept; it has 45 bases, read in frame from the first base. From a lookup of the germline V gene, CDR1 and CDR2 are MNHNS and SASEGT. The junction shows trimming of 2 bases on V and 0 bases on J, plus 11 bases between the germline ends. Remarks on this clone: It lacks a known antigen. Base quality data are lacking; no much larger clone is found one base away.

The sequence was collected from a human donor in good health. Material for sequencing was T cells isolated from PBMCs. The receptor chain draws on TRBV6-1 and TRBJ2-7; the D gene is possibly TRBD1, with 6 bases matching. The CDR3 here reads CASSERGGSSYEQYF. The sequence in DNA is TGTGCCAGCAGTGAACGAGGGGGAAGCTCCTACGAGCAGTACTTC.